This section outlines one T cell receptor beta chain sequence together with its context. Its antigen is still unknown. The source of the sample is a study of radiotherapy plus CTLA-4 blockade in lung cancer. General observations from the study: Clones of tumor-derived TCRs expanded in blood after radiotherapy plus ipilimumab.

V was shortened by 5 bases and J by 10 bases, with 21 bases between the two germline ends. The germline V gene encodes CDR1 MNHEY and CDR2 SMNVEV (reference sequence). The CDR3 is 16 amino acids. The table came from immunoSEQ multiplex PCR; TCRdb's copy has only in-frame clones and leaves some out. Seen here are approximately 50,000 clones, 73% observed once, and the top ten hold roughly 4%. This material consisted of peripheral blood, taken from a patient treated with radiotherapy plus ipilimumab. This receptor was taken from a human donor with non-small cell lung cancer who had a complete response to radiotherapy plus ipilimumab. V usage is TRBV27 and J usage is TRBJ1-6; D is unresolved. CDR3 residues: CASSPPSGVGNSPLHF. The CDR3 DNA reads as TGTGCCAGCAGTCCCCCCAGCGGGGTGGGGAACTCACCCCTCCACTTT.